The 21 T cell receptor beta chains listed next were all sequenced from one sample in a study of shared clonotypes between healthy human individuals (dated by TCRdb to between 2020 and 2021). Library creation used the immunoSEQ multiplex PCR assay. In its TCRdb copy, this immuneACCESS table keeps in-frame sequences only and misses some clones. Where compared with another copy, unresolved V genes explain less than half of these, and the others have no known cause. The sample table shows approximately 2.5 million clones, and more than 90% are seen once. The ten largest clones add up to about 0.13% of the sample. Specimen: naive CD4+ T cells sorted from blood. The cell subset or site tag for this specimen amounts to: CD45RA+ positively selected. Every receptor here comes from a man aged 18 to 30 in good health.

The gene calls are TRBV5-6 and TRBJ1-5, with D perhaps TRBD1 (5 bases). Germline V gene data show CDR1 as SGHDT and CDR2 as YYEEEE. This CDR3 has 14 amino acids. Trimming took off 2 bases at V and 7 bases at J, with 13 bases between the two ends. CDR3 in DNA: TGTGCCAGCAGCTTCCGGGTGGGGGAGCAGCCCCAGCATTTT. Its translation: CASSFRVGEQPQHF.

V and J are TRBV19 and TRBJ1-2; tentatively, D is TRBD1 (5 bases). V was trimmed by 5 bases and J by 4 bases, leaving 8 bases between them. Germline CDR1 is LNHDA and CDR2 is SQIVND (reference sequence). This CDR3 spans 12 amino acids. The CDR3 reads CASSGTGYGYTF. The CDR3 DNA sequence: TGTGCCAGTAGTGGGACGGGCTATGGCTACACCTTC.

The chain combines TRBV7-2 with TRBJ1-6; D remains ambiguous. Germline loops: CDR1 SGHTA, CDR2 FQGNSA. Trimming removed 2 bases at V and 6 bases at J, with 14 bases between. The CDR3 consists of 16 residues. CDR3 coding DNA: TGTGCCAGCAGCTTAAGCGGAGCCATTGGTAATTCACCCCTCCACTTT. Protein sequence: CASSLSGAIGNSPLHF.

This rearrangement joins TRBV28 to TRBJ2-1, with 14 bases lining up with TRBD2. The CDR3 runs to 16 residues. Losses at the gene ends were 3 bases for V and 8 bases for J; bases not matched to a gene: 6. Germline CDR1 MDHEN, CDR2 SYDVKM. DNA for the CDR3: TGTGCCAGCAGTTTGTCGGGACTAGCGGGGGTCGATGAGCAGTTCTTC. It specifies CASSLSGLAGVDEQFF.

CDR3 amino acids: CASSPIRKNTEAFF. The CDR3 nucleotides read TGTGCCAGCAGCCCGATCCGAAAGAACACTGAAGCTTTCTTT. The chain links TRBV6-5 to TRBJ1-1, with D unresolved. The CDR3 is 14 amino acids. V gave up 6 bases and J gave up 1 base, with 12 bases separating them. The V gene's germline CDR1 is MNHEY and CDR2 SVGAGI.

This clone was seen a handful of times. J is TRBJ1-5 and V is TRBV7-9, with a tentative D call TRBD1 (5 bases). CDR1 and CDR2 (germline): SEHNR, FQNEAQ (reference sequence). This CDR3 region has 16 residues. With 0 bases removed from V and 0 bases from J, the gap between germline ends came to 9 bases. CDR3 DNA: TGTGCCAGCAGCTTAGCAAGGGGTGGTAGCAATCAGCCCCAGCATTTT. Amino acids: CASSLARGGSNQPQHF.

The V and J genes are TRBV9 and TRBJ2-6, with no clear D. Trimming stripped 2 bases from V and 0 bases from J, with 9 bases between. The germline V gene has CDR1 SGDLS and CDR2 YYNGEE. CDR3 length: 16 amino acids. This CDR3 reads CASSVGRHSGANVLTF. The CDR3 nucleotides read TGTGCCAGCAGCGTCGGACGGCACTCTGGGGCCAACGTCCTGACTTTC.

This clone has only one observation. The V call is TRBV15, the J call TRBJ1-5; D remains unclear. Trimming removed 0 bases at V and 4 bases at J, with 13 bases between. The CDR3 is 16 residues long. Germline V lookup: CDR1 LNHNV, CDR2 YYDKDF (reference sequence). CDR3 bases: TGTGCCACCAGCAGAGATCATGTTCGGAGTAATCAGCCCCAGCATTTT. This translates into CATSRDHVRSNQPQHF. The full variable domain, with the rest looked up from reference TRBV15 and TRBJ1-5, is DAMVIQNPRYQVTQFGKPVTLSCSQTLNHNVMYWYQQKSSQAPKLLFHYYDKDFNNEADTPDNFQSRRPNTSFCFLDIRSPGLGDTAMYLCATSRDHVRSNQPQHFGDGTRLSIL.

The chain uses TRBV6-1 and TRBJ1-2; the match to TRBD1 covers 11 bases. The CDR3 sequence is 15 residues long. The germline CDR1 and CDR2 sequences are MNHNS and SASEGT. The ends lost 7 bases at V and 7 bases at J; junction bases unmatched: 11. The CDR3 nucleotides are TGTGCCAGCAAAGTGGAGGACAGGGGGCAGGTTGGCTACACCTTC. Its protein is CASKVEDRGQVGYTF.

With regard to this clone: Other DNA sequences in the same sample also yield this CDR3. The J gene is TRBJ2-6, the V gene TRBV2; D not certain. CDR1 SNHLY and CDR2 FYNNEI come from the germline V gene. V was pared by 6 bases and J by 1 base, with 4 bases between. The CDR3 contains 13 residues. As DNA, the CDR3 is TGTGCCAGCAGGGGATCTGGGGCCAACGTCCTGACTTTC. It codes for CASRGSGANVLTF.

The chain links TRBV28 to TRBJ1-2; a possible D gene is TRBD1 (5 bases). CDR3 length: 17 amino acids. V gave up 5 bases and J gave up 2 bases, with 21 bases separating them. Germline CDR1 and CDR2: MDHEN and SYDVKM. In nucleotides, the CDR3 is TGTGCCAGCAGTGGGACCGACATACAGCGGATCAACTATGGCTACACCTTC. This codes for CASSGTDIQRINYGYTF.

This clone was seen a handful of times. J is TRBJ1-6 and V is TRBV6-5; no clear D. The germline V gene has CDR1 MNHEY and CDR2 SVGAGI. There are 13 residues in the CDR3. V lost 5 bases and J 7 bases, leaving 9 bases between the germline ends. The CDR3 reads CASSMDENSPLHF. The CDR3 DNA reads TGTGCCAGCAGTATGGACGAGAATTCACCCCTCCACTTT.

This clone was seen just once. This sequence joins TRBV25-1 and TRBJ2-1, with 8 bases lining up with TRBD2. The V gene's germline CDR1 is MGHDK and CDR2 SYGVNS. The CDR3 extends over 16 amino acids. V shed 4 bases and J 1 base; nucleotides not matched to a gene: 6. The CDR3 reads CASSGRLANSYNEQFF. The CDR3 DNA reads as TGTGCCAGCAGTGGTCGACTAGCGAATTCCTACAATGAGCAGTTCTTC.

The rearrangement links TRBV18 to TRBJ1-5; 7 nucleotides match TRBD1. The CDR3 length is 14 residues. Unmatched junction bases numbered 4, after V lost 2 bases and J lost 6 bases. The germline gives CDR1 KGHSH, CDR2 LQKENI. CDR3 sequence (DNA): TGTGCCAGCTCACCAATGCAGGGGGGTCAGCCCCAGCATTTT. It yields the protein CASSPMQGGQPQHF.

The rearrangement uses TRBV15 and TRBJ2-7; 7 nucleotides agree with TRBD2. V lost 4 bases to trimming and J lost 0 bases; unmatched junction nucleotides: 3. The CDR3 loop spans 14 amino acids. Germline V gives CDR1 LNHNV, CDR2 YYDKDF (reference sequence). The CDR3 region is CATSTGGNSYEQYF. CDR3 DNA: TGTGCCACCAGCACGGGGGGAAACTCCTACGAGCAGTACTTC. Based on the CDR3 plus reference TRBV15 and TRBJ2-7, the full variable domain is DAMVIQNPRYQVTQFGKPVTLSCSQTLNHNVMYWYQQKSSQAPKLLFHYYDKDFNNEADTPDNFQSRRPNTSFCFLDIRSPGLGDTAMYLCATSTGGNSYEQYFGPGTRLTVT.

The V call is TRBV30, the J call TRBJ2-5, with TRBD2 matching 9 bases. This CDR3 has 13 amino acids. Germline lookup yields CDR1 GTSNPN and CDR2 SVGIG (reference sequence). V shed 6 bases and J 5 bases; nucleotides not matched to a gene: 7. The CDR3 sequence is CACSAGGWETQYF. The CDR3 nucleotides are TGTGCCTGTTCAGCGGGGGGCTGGGAGACCCAGTACTTC.

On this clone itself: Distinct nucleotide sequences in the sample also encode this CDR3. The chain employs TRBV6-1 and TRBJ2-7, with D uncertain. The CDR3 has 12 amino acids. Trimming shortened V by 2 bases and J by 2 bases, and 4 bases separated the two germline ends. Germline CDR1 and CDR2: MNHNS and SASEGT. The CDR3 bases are TGTGCCAGCAGTGAAATTCCCTACGAGCAGTACTTC. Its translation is CASSEIPYEQYF.

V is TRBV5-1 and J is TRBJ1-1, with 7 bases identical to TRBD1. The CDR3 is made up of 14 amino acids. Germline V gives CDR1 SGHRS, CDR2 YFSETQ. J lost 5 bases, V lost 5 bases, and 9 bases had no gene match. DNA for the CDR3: TGCGCCAGCAGTCGATCGACAGGGATGACTGAAGCTTTCTTT. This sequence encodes CASSRSTGMTEAFF.

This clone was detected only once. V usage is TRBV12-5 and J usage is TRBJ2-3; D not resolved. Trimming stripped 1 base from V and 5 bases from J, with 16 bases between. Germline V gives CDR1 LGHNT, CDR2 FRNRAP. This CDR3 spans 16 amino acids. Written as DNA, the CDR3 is TGTGCTAGTGGTTTGGGATCTTGGGGAAAGGTAGATACGCAGTATTTT. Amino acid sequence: CASGLGSWGKVDTQYF.

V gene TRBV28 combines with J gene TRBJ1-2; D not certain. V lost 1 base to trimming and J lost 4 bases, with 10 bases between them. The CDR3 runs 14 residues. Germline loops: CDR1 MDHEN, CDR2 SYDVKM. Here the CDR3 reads CASSLFRNSYGYTF. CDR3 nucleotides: TGTGCCAGCAGTTTATTCAGGAATAGCTATGGCTACACCTTC.

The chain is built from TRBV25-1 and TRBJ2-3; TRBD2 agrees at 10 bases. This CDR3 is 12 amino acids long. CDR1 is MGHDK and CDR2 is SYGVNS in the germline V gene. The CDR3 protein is CTGAGGRDTQYF. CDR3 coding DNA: TGTACGGGAGCGGGGGGGCGAGATACGCAGTATTTT.